This T cell receptor beta chain was retrieved from a study of blood T cell repertoires in COVID-19. In the authors' methods: How many nucleated cells were present was estimated from reference gene primer amplification. Some clones are missing from TCRdb's copy, which holds only in-frame ones; the method was immunoSEQ multiplex PCR. V and J calls and clone size follow that table, whereas D and trimming were derived from the DNA. The data show 95,000 to 110,000 clones, around 92% seen once. CDR3 length: 17 amino acids. The V segment lost 4 bases and the J segment 2 bases; nucleotides outside the gene matches: 6. Germline CDR1 and CDR2: LNHDA and SQIVND (reference sequence).

This chain connects TRBV19 to TRBJ2-1; 12 bases align to TRBD2. The TCR sequence derives from a woman aged 60-70 years with acute or convalescent COVID-19. The sample taken for sequencing was peripheral blood. The CDR3 region has the DNA TGTGCCAGTAGTAGAGGGACTAGCGGGCCTACCTACAATGAGCAGTTCTTC. It is translated as CASSRGTSGPTYNEQFF.